This T cell receptor (beta chain) emerged from a study of tumor-infiltrating lymphocytes in primary liver carcinoma. Study-wide background: Patients' primary liver carcinoma was surgically resected.

Study-wide points: A significantly higher top-250-clone fraction was found in tumors than in blood (p = 0.039). It was tumor-adjacent and tumor-blood pairs that overlapped less than tumor region pairs did.

Per the germline V gene, CDR1 is MNHEY and CDR2 is SVGAGI. The ends were cut back, 2 bases at V and 4 bases at J, with 8 bases in the middle. This CDR3 has 13 amino acids. This clonotype was found a few times. The antigen is unknown. From roughly 0.55 ug of total RNA, TCR beta-specific cDNA was reverse-transcribed using a constant-region primer. Three nested multiplex PCR rounds, a slightly modified ARM-PCR method, built the TCR beta libraries. In the first two PCR rounds, TRBV1-TRBV30 forward primers were paired with a C-beta reverse primer, and each round lasted around 10 cycles. TCRdb fed the multiplex PCR reads into MiXCR, producing one record per CDR3 protein. The sample contains 250,000 to 350,000 distinct CDR3 sequences, 45% to 70% of which appear only once. They got blood RNA out of unsorted whole blood and also pulled out germline DNA. The collection of roughly 3.7 milliliters of peripheral blood preceded surgery.

The J gene is TRBJ1-1, the V gene TRBV6-5, with D perhaps matching TRBD1 (5 bases). The TCR originated in a woman in her twenties or thirties with primary liver carcinoma and hepatitis B virus infection. The sequenced material came from peripheral blood. CDR3: CASSYRGGTEAFF. The CDR3, as DNA: TGTGCCAGCAGTTACAGGGGTGGCACTGAAGCTTTCTTT.